The rows below give T cell receptor beta chains drawn from one sample of a study of T-cell reconstitution after alpha-beta-depleted transplantation in children. TCRdb re-called the PCR reads through MiXCR, storing one row per CDR3 protein. The profile shows fewer than 700,000 distinct CDR3 sequences, 10% to 15% of them singletons. Sequenced material: PBMCs, mostly from graft donor cells, taken 360 days after TCRalphabeta/CD19-depleted stem cell transplant. These receptors were obtained from a male patient younger than 18 who had a stem cell transplant for acute myeloid leukemia, so the T cells may come from the graft donor. The CDR3 runs from the conserved cysteine through the conserved F or W. Fields, in order: J gene, V gene, clone size, D gene, CDR3 DNA, CDR3 protein. A D gene is named only where the DNA matches it firmly. A row's size may be missing; if present it is once, few, many or a size class.

j_gene: TRBJ1-5; v_gene: TRBV20-1; abundance: .; d_gene: .; CDR3nt: TGCAGTGCTAGTCGGCATAATCAGCCCCAGCATTTT; CDR3aa: CSASRHNQPQHF
j_gene: TRBJ2-1; v_gene: TRBV7-2; abundance: .; d_gene: .; CDR3nt: TGTGCCAGCAGCCGGGATCTTCAAATCGGTGAGCAGTTCTTC; CDR3aa: CASSRDLQIGEQFF
j_gene: TRBJ2-7; v_gene: TRBV9; abundance: many; d_gene: .; CDR3nt: TGTGCCAGCAGCGTAGAGGGGGACTACGAGCAGTACTTC; CDR3aa: CASSVEGDYEQYF
j_gene: TRBJ2-7; v_gene: TRBV11-1; abundance: .; d_gene: .; CDR3nt: TGTGCCAGCAGCACCGACGGATTGGGCTACGAGCAGTACTTC; CDR3aa: CASSTDGLGYEQYF
j_gene: TRBJ2-1; v_gene: TRBV6-5; abundance: .; d_gene: TRBD2; CDR3nt: TGTGCCAGCAGTTACTCCGGGGGGGGTTTGTGGAATGAGCAGTTCTTC; CDR3aa: CASSYSGGGLWNEQFF
j_gene: TRBJ2-7; v_gene: TRBV27; abundance: many; d_gene: .; CDR3nt: TGTGCCAGCAGTTTAACCCCCAGGGGATATTCCTACGAGCAGTACTTC; CDR3aa: CASSLTPRGYSYEQYF
j_gene: TRBJ2-2; v_gene: TRBV30; abundance: .; d_gene: .; CDR3nt: TGTGCCTGGACCCCTGGGGGAGCCGGGGAGCTGTTTTTT; CDR3aa: CAWTPGGAGELFF
j_gene: TRBJ2-5; v_gene: TRBV25-1; abundance: few; d_gene: TRBD2; CDR3nt: TGTGCCAGCAGTGAATCAGCGGGAGGCCAAGAGACCCAGTACTTC; CDR3aa: CASSESAGGQETQYF
j_gene: TRBJ2-7; v_gene: TRBV6-2/TRBV6-3; abundance: many; d_gene: TRBD2; CDR3nt: TGTGCCAGCAAACTAGCGGGAGCCTACGAGCAGTACTTC; CDR3aa: CASKLAGAYEQYF
j_gene: TRBJ2-5; v_gene: TRBV7-3; abundance: .; d_gene: .; CDR3nt: TGTGCCAGCAGCGTAGGGAGATTGGAGACCCAGTACTTC; CDR3aa: CASSVGRLETQYF
j_gene: TRBJ2-3; v_gene: TRBV6-2/TRBV6-3; abundance: .; d_gene: TRBD2; CDR3nt: TGTGCCTCCTCACTAGCGGGAGTTGTGGCAGATACGCAGTATTTT; CDR3aa: CASSLAGVVADTQYF
j_gene: TRBJ1-6; v_gene: TRBV30; abundance: .; d_gene: .; CDR3nt: TGTGCCTGGAGTACCCGGACAGCCGCGCCCCTCCACTTT; CDR3aa: CAWSTRTAAPLHF